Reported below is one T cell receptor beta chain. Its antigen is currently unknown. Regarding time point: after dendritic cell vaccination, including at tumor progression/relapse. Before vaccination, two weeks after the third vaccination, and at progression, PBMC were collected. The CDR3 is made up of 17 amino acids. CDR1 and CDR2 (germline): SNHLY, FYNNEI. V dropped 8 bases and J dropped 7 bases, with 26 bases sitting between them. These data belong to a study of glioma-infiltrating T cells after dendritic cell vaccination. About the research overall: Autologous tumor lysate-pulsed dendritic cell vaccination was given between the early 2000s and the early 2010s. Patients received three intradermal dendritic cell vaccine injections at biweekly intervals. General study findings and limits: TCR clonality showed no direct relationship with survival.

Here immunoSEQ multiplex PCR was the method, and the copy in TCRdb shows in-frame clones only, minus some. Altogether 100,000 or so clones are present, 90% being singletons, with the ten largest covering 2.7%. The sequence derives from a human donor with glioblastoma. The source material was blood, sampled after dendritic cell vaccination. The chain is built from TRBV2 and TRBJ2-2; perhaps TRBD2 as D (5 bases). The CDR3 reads CASVLNLRVTSGGELFF. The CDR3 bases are TGTGCCAGCGTCCTTAACTTGAGGGTAACGAGCGGCGGGGAGCTGTTTTTT.